These T cell receptor beta chains were read from a single sample in a study of cytomegalovirus exposure and HLA in healthy donors. Measured with immunoSEQ multiplex PCR; TCRdb has only the in-frame clones, and not every one. The sample has 110,000 to 150,000 clones; 70% to 85% are singletons. The source material was PBMCs. These receptors originate from a woman between 55 and 75 years old in good health and CMV-seropositive. Both conserved end residues are part of each CDR3. A D gene is named only where the DNA matches it firmly. The size entry is marked missing in some rows and otherwise reads once, few, many or a size class.

.,TRBV29-1,TRBJ2-1,TRBD2,TGCAGCGTTGAAACACTAGCGGGAGACTACAATGAGCAGTTCTTC,CSVETLAGDYNEQFF
.,TRBV28,TRBJ2-7,.,TGTGCCAGCCAAGGGACTCGCCTGATCTACGAGCAGTACTTC,CASQGTRLIYEQYF
.,TRBV11-2,TRBJ1-1,.,TGTGCCAGCAGCTTAAGTATGGGCATGAACACTGAAGCTTTCTTT,CASSLSMGMNTEAFF
.,TRBV7-9,TRBJ1-4,.,TGTGCCAGCAGCACCCTCAGCGGGGGGAATGAAAAACTGTTTTTT,CASSTLSGGNEKLFF
.,TRBV7-9,TRBJ1-2,TRBD1,TGTGCCAGCAGCCCATTAGGGCAGGGGGCAAATGGCTACACCTTC,CASSPLGQGANGYTF
.,TRBV6-6,TRBJ1-1,TRBD1,TGTGCCAGCAGTACCAACAGGGGGCTCATTGAAGCTTTCTTT,CASSTNRGLIEAFF
few,TRBV4-1,TRBJ2-2,TRBD1,TGCGCCAGCAGCCCGGGACAGGGACCCACCGGGGAGCTGTTTTTT,CASSPGQGPTGELFF
.,TRBV10-3,TRBJ1-2,TRBD1,TGTGCCAGCGGGACAGGGCCTCAAAATAGAGCTAACTATGGCTACACCTTC,CASGTGPQNRANYGYTF
.,TRBV5-6,TRBJ2-2,TRBD2,TGTGCCAGCAGCTGGGACCCGCTAGCGGGAGTCCACACCGGGGAGCTGTTTTTT,CASSWDPLAGVHTGELFF
.,TRBV4-3,TRBJ2-3,TRBD2,TGCGCCAGCAGCCAAGAAGCGGTGACTAGCGGAGTCGGGTGGGATACGCAGTATTTT,CASSQEAVTSGVGWDTQYF
.,TRBV4-3,TRBJ2-3,TRBD2,TGCGCCAGCAGCCAAGATCTCCTAGCGGCAGATACGCAGTATTTT,CASSQDLLAADTQYF
.,TRBV27,TRBJ1-5,.,TGTGCCAGCAGCCAGGGATCTAGAAATCAGCCCCAGCATTTT,CASSQGSRNQPQHF
.,TRBV6-4,TRBJ2-1,TRBD1,TGTGCCAGCAGCCGACTCGGGACAGGGGTACTCAGGGAGCAGTTCTTC,CASSRLGTGVLREQFF
.,TRBV29-1,TRBJ1-1,TRBD1,TGCAGCGTTGACTACGGACAGGTTAACACTGAAGCTTTCTTT,CSVDYGQVNTEAFF
.,TRBV7-8,TRBJ2-7,TRBD1,TGTGCCAGCAGCGCCCGGGACAGCTCCTACGAGCAGTACTTC,CASSARDSSYEQYF
once,TRBV10-3,TRBJ2-3,TRBD2,TGTGCCATCAAGGAGAGCGGGAGCTGGGGCACAGATACGCAGTATTTT,CAIKESGSWGTDTQYF
.,TRBV2,TRBJ2-5,TRBD2,TGTGCCAGCACCCTAGGGACTAGCGGGAGTTCAGAGACCCAGTACTTC,CASTLGTSGSSETQYF
few,TRBV28,TRBJ1-1,TRBD1,TGTGCCAGCAGAAAACAGGGGTGGGGGAACACTGAAGCTTTCTTT,CASRKQGWGNTEAFF
once,TRBV27,TRBJ2-7,.,TGTGCCAGCAGTCCCCGGGCACAGGGAGCCTACGAGCAGTACTTC,CASSPRAQGAYEQYF
.,TRBV27,TRBJ1-2,.,TGTGCCAGCAGACTTCGACAGGATTATGGCTACACCTTC,CASRLRQDYGYTF
.,TRBV9,TRBJ1-2,TRBD1,TGTGCCAGCAGCCCAGGACAGGGATTTTATGGCTACACCTTC,CASSPGQGFYGYTF
once,TRBV29-1,TRBJ2-2,TRBD2,TGCAGCGTATTAGCGGGAGCCGACGCGAACACCGGGGAGCTGTTTTTT,CSVLAGADANTGELFF
once,TRBV11-2,TRBJ2-5,TRBD1,TGTGCCAGCAGCCGTGGTAGACCAGGGGGAAGGGTCCAAGAGACCCAGTACTTC,CASSRGRPGGRVQETQYF
.,TRBV7-8,TRBJ2-3,.,TGTGCCAGCAGCTCGACTCAGGGATCTCGCACAGATACGCAGTATTTT,CASSSTQGSRTDTQYF
.,TRBV2,TRBJ1-1,.,TGTGCCAGTAAGATAAGACAGAACACTGAAGCTTTCTTT,CASKIRQNTEAFF
.,TRBV14,TRBJ1-2,.,TGTGCCAGCAGCCAAAGAACAGGGAATTACGGCTACACCTTC,CASSQRTGNYGYTF
.,TRBV10-3,TRBJ2-3,TRBD2,TGTGCCATCAGTGAGCCAGCGGGAGGGTACACAGATACGCAGTATTTT,CAISEPAGGYTDTQYF
.,TRBV7-2,TRBJ2-7,TRBD1,TGTGCCAGCAGCTTGTCCGGGACAGGGATCCGCGAGCAGTACTTC,CASSLSGTGIREQYF
once,TRBV19,TRBJ1-5,TRBD1,TGTGCCAGTACCCAATCGGTGGGACAGGGCTCTTATAGCAATCAGCCCCAGCATTTT,CASTQSVGQGSYSNQPQHF
.,TRBV4-1,TRBJ2-2,.,TGCGCCAGCAGCCAAGTTTACGGGAGAGGTTATGGCGGGGAGCTGTTTTTT,CASSQVYGRGYGGELFF
.,TRBV28,TRBJ2-7,TRBD2,TGTGCCAGCAGTCCTCCTGGGACTAGCTCCCACGAGCAGTACTTC,CASSPPGTSSHEQYF
.,TRBV5-1,TRBJ2-7,TRBD2,TGCGCCAGCAGCTCCCGTGGTAGCGGGACGTACGAGCAGTACTTC,CASSSRGSGTYEQYF
.,TRBV6-5,TRBJ2-3,.,TGTGCCGCCAAAAAAGTGGGCGGGGATACGCAGTATTTT,CAAKKVGGDTQYF
.,TRBV29-1,TRBJ2-7,.,TGCAGCGTTGTTGTTTTTCCCAGCTCCTACGAGCAGTACTTC,CSVVVFPSSYEQYF
.,TRBV10-3,TRBJ2-1,.,TGTGCCATCAGACCGGGGGTTGACAATGAGCAGTTCTTC,CAIRPGVDNEQFF
.,TRBV10-3,TRBJ2-7,TRBD2,TGTGCCACACAACCGCGGGGGGACGAGCAGTACTTC,CATQPRGDEQYF
.,TRBV4-3,TRBJ1-5,TRBD1,TGCGCCAGCAGCCACGGGACAGGGAGAAATCAGCCCCAGCATTTT,CASSHGTGRNQPQHF
once,TRBV30,TRBJ2-3,TRBD2,TGTGCCTGGAGTGTGGGCGGGAGGGTTACGTTCACAGATACGCAGTATTTT,CAWSVGGRVTFTDTQYF
.,TRBV19,TRBJ2-7,.,TGTGCCAGTAGTAGCCGAAATCGACAGGCCCTCGGCGAGCAGTACTTC,CASSSRNRQALGEQYF
.,TRBV7-3,TRBJ1-3,.,TGTGCCAGCAGCTTACTCTCCGGAAACACCATATATTTT,CASSLLSGNTIYF
.,TRBV19,TRBJ2-7,.,TGTGCCAGTAGGCCCGGACAGAATTTGGCCTACGAGCAGTACTTC,CASRPGQNLAYEQYF
.,TRBV18,TRBJ2-1,.,TGTGCCAGCTCACAACAGGATTCCTACAATGAGCAGTTCTTC,CASSQQDSYNEQFF
.,TRBV28,TRBJ2-1,TRBD2,TGTGCCAGCAGTCTGGGACTAGCGGCGTACAATGAGCAGTTCTTC,CASSLGLAAYNEQFF
.,TRBV27,TRBJ2-4,TRBD1,TGTGCCAGCAGTTCCATGATGGGACAGGACCACATTCAGTACTTC,CASSSMMGQDHIQYF
.,TRBV18,TRBJ2-5,.,TGTGCCAGCTCACCACCGCAGCAAGAGACCCAGTACTTC,CASSPPQQETQYF
.,TRBV11-3,TRBJ1-1,.,TGTGCCAGCAGCGGCAGGCCGAACACTGAAGCTTTCTTT,CASSGRPNTEAFF